This TCR beta chain was profiled in a study of T-cell memory formation after mild COVID-19. After 5'RACE with constant-segment primers, TCR alpha and TCR beta cDNA libraries carrying sample barcodes and UMIs were obtained. TCRdb independently ran MiXCR on the 5' RACE reads; one entry per CDR3 protein. The table shows under 550,000 distinct CDR3 sequences, with 18% occurring only once. This clonotype was observed a handful of times. The CDR3 has 14 amino acids. Trimming left V 7 bases short and J 5 bases short, with 17 bases between. Germline CDR1 and CDR2: SQVTM and ANQGSEA. The sequenced sample consisted of PBMCs or a T cell subset sorted from them (not recorded which). V and J are TRBV29-1 and TRBJ2-2; perhaps D is TRBD1 or TRBD2 (5 bases each). The sequence came from an adult woman who had mild COVID-19 (a few samples of this study predate the infection). Cell type and time point are not known. CDR3 loop: CSASRDGITGELFF. CDR3 DNA: TGCAGCGCGAGCCGGGACGGAATTACCGGGGAGCTGTTTTTT.